This paragraph reports one T cell receptor (beta chain). Antigen unknown. Using eight separate reactions per sample, the authors generated cDNA. TCRdb re-called the 5' RACE reads; every CDR3 protein appears as one record, without DNA. The table counts approximately 400,000 distinct CDR3 sequences; 2% to 3% lies in the top ten. The record originates from a study of monozygotic twins with inflammatory bowel disease. Broader study findings: Immunosuppressive treatments differing between patients may have added repertoire variability. Among IBD patients, TCRbeta diversity (inverse Simpson) was lower than in healthy co-twins.

Germline lookup yields CDR1 MDHEN and CDR2 SYDVKM. The CDR3 contains 15 residues. This sequence joins TRBV28 and TRBJ1-4; TCRdb picks TRBD1, but there is no DNA to check that call. This clonotype originated in a human donor with ulcerative colitis or Crohn's disease, or a healthy co-twin of an affected twin (not recorded which). The sequenced material came from blood. The CDR3 reads CASTDGGVGNEKLFF.